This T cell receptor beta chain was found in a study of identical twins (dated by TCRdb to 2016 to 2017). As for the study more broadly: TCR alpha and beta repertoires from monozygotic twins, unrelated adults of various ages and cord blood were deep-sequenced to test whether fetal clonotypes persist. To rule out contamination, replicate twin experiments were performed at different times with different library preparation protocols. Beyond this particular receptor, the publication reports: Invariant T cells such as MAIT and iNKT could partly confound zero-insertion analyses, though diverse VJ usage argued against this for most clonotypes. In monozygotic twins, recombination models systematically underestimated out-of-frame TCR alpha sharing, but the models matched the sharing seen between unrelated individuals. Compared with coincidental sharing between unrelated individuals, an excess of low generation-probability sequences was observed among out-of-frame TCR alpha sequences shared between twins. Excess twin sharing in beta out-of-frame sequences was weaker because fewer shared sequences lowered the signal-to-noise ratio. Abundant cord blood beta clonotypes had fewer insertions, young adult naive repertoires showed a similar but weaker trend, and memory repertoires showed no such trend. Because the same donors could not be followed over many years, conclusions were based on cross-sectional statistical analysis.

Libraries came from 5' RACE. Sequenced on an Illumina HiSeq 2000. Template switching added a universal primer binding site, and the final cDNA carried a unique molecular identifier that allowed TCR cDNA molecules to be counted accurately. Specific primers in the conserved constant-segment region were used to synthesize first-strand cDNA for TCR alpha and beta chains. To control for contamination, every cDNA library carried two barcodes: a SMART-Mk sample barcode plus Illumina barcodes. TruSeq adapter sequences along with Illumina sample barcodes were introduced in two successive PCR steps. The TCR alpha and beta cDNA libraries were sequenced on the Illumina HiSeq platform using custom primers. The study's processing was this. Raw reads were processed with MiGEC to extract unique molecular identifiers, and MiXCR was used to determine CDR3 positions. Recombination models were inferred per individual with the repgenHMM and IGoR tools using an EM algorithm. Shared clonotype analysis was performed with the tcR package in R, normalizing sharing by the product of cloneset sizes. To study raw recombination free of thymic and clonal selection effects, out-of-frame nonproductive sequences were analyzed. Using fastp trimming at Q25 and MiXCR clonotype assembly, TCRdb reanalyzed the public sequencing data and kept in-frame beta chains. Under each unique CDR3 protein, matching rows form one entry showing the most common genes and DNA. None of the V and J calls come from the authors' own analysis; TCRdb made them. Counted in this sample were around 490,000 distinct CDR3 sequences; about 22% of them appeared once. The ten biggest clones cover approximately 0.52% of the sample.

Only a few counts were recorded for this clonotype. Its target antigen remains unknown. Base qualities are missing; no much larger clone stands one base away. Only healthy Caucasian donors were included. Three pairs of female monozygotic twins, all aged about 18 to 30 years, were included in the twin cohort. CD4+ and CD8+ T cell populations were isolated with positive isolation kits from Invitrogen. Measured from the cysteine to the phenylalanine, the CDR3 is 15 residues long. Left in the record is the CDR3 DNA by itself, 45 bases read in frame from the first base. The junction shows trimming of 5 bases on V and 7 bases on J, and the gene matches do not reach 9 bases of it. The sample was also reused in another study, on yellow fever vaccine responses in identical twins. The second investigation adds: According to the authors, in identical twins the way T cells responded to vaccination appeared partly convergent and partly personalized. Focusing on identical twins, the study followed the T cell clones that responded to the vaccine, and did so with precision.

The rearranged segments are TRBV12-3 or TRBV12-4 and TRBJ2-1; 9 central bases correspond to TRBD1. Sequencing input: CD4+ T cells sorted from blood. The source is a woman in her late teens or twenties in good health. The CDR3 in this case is CASSHLTGGRNEQFF. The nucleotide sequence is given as TGTGCCAGCAGTCACCTGACAGGGGGTAGGAATGAGCAGTTCTTC.